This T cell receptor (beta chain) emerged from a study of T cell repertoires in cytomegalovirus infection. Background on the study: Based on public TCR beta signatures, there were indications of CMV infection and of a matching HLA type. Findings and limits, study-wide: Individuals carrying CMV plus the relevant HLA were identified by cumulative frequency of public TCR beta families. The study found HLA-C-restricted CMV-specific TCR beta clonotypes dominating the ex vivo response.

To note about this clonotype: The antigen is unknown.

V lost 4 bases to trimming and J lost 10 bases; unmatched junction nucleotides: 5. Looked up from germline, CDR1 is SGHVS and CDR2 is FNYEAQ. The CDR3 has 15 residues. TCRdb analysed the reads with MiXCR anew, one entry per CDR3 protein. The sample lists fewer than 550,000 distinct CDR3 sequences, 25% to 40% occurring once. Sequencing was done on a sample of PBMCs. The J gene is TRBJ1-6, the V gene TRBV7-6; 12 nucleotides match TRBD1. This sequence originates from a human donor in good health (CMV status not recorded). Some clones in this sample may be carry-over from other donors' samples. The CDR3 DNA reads TGTGCCAGCAGCTCCCGGGACAGGGGGCAATCACCCCTCCACTTT. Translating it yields CASSSRDRGQSPLHF.